A selection of T cell receptor beta chains follows, all from one sample in a study of CD8+CD57+ T cells in acquired aplastic anemia. A single record per CDR3 protein comes from TCRdb applying MiXCR to the reads. The sample holds about 180,000 distinct CDR3 sequences, 45% to 55% seen once. Input material: sorted CD4+, CD8+, or CD8+CD57+ T cells (not recorded which) from PBMCs. These receptors all come from a human donor with aplastic anemia. CDR3s include the opening cysteine and the closing phenylalanine or tryptophan. Each record gives: V gene, clone size, J gene, D gene, CDR3 protein, CDR3 DNA. The D gene is left open where the match is weak. The size entry is marked missing in some rows and otherwise reads once, few, many or a size class.

TRBV10-3	NA	TRBJ2-7	TRBD1	CAISATGGASDEQYF	TGTGCCATCAGTGCGACAGGGGGCGCATCCGACGAGCAGTACTTC
TRBV9	NA	TRBJ2-3	TRBD2	CASSSGGSGLTDTQYF	TGTGCCAGCAGCTCCGGGGGTAGCGGGCTAACGGATACGCAGTATTTT
TRBV5-1	NA	TRBJ1-3	TRBD1	CASSDSPGQEDTIYF	TGCGCCAGCAGCGATAGTCCGGGACAGGAGGACACCATATATTTT
TRBV20-1	NA	TRBJ1-5	NA	CSARGGAANNQPQHF	TGCAGTGCTAGGGGAGGGGCGGCTAACAATCAGCCCCAGCATTTT
TRBV11-2	NA	TRBJ2-7	TRBD2	CASSLHSGSGYEQYF	TGTGCCAGCAGCTTACATAGCGGGAGTGGTTACGAGCAGTACTTC
TRBV4-2	NA	TRBJ2-4	NA	CASSQDPGKNIQYF	TGTGCCAGCAGCCAAGATCCAGGGAAAAACATTCAGTACTTC
TRBV5-1	many	TRBJ2-7	NA	CASSLFVQGGEQYF	TGCGCCAGCAGCTTGTTTGTTCAGGGGGGCGAGCAGTACTTC
TRBV24-1	few	TRBJ2-2	TRBD2	CATSSELAGGYDGELFF	TGTGCCACCAGTTCAGAACTAGCGGGAGGATATGACGGGGAGCTGTTTTTT
TRBV9	NA	TRBJ1-1	NA	CASSVTPMSTEAFF	TGTGCCAGCAGCGTAACCCCAATGAGCACTGAAGCTTTCTTT
TRBV5-1	many	TRBJ2-2	NA	CASSSRFGPNTGELFF	TGCGCCAGCAGCTCGAGGTTCGGACCTAATACCGGGGAGCTGTTTTTT
TRBV5-1	many	TRBJ2-6	NA	CASTWGHSGANVLTF	TGCGCCAGCACATGGGGACACTCTGGGGCCAACGTCCTGACTTTC
TRBV28	many	TRBJ1-2	NA	CASSPPNYGYTF	TGTGCCAGCAGTCCACCAAACTATGGCTACACCTTC
TRBV10-2	NA	TRBJ1-5	NA	CASSVGLRDQPQHF	TGCGCCAGCAGTGTAGGACTAAGGGATCAGCCCCAGCATTTT
TRBV7-2	many	TRBJ1-2	NA	CASSLEGGRNYGYTF	TGTGCCAGCAGCTTAGAGGGGGGGCGAAACTATGGCTACACCTTC
TRBV24-1	NA	TRBJ1-2	TRBD1	CATSDTDREANYGYTF	TGTGCTACCAGTGACACGGACAGGGAGGCGAACTATGGCTACACCTTC
TRBV6-1	many	TRBJ2-1	NA	CASSDLGYGANEQFF	TGTGCCAGCAGTGATCTCGGGTACGGGGCGAATGAGCAGTTCTTC
TRBV2	once	TRBJ2-5	NA	CASSSPGGWETQYF	TGTGCCAGCAGCTCCCCAGGGGGGTGGGAGACCCAGTACTTC
TRBV20-1	NA	TRBJ1-6	NA	CSARDEGWNSPLHF	TGCAGTGCTAGAGATGAGGGTTGGAATTCACCCCTCCACTTT
TRBV2	many	TRBJ1-5	TRBD1	CASSDQGAPQPQHF	TGTGCCAGCAGTGACCAGGGGGCGCCTCAGCCCCAGCATTTT
TRBV10-1	many	TRBJ2-1	TRBD2	CASEGSGGALNEQFF	TGCGCCAGCGAAGGTAGCGGGGGGGCCTTGAATGAGCAGTTCTTC
TRBV6-1	many	TRBJ2-3	NA	CASKRDGPDTQYF	TGTGCCAGCAAGAGGGATGGCCCAGATACGCAGTATTTT
TRBV19	NA	TRBJ2-7	NA	CATSETGRGYEQYF	TGTGCCACCTCGGAGACAGGGCGGGGCTACGAGCAGTACTTC
TRBV2	once	TRBJ2-3	TRBD1	CARTQGSTDTQYF	TGTGCCAGGACACAGGGGAGCACAGACACGCAGTATTTT
TRBV6-6	NA	TRBJ2-3	NA	CASSYTPPGGTDTQYF	TGTGCCAGCAGTTATACCCCCCCAGGGGGCACAGATACGCAGTATTTT
TRBV2	NA	TRBJ1-1	NA	CAAGGTEAFF	TGTGCGGCGGGAGGAACTGAAGCTTTCTTT